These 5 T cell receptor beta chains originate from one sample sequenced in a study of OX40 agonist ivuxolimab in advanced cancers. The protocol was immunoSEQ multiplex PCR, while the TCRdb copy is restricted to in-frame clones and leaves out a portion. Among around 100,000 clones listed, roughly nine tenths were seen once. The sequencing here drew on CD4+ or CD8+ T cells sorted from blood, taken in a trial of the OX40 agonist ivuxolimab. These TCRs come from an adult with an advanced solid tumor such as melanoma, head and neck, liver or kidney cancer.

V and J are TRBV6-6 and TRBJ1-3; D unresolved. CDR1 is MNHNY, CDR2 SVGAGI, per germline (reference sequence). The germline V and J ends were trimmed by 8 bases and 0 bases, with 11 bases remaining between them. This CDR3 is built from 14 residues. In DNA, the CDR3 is TGTGCCAGCCGGGAGACTTCCTCTGGAAACACCATATATTTT. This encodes CASRETSSGNTIYF.

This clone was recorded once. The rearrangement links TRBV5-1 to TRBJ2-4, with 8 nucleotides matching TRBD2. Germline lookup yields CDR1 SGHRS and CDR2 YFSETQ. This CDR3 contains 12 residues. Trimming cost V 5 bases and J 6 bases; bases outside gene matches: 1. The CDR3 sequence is CASSTSGNIQYF. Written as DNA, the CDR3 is TGCGCCAGCAGTACTAGCGGAAACATTCAGTACTTC.

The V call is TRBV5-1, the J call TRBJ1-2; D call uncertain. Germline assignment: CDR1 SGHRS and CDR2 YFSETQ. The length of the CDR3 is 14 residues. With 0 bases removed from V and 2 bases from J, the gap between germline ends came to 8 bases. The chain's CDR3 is CASSLEGNNYGYTF. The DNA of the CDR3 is TGCGCCAGCAGCTTGGAGGGCAACAACTATGGCTACACCTTC.

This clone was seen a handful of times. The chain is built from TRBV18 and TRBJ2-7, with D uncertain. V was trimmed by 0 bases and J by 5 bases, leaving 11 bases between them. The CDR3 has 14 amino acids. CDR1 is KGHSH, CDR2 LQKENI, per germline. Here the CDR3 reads CASSPPSDRNEQYF. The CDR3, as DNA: TGTGCCAGCTCACCACCGTCAGACCGAAACGAGCAGTACTTC.

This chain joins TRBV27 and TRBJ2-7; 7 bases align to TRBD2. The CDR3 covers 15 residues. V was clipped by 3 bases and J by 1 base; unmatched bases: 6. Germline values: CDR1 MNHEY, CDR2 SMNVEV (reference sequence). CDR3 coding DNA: TGTGCCAGCAGTTTGACGGGGAGGGGTTCCTACGAGCAGTACTTC. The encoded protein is CASSLTGRGSYEQYF.